This TCR beta chain was profiled in a study of blood T cell repertoires in COVID-19. The germline gives CDR1 SEHNR, CDR2 FQNEAQ (reference sequence). Trimming stripped 0 bases from V and 2 bases from J, with 8 bases between. The CDR3 consists of 15 residues. Method: immunoSEQ multiplex PCR; TCRdb's copy keeps in-frame clones and lacks some. The sample lists about 200,000 clones, 80% to 90% occurring once. This TCR came from a man aged 25 to 40 who had recovered from COVID-19. This rearrangement joins TRBV7-9 to TRBJ1-5; unclear D gene. The specimen was peripheral blood. This CDR3 reads CASSLAYSGNQPQHF. As DNA, the CDR3 is TGTGCCAGCAGCTTAGCGTATTCAGGCAATCAGCCCCAGCATTTT.